The clone carrying this T cell receptor beta chain is judged large. Antigen specificity is unknown. The data belong to a study of tumor-infiltrating lymphocytes in primary liver carcinoma. In the study overall: Productive TCRbeta read counts per sample ran from roughly 3.6 to 7.1 million and were similar across tissue types. Broader study findings: Just around 7.5-25% of top clones spanned all five tumor regions.

The researchers produced TCR beta cDNA from approximately 460 ng total RNA with a constant-region primer. Modified slightly, ARM-PCR produced TCR beta libraries over three nested multiplex PCR rounds. It was with TRBV1-TRBV30 forward primers and a C-beta reverse primer that the first two PCR rounds were run, at about 10 cycles each. TCRdb passed the multiplex PCR reads through MiXCR, listing each CDR3 protein once. The repertoire consists of more than 95,000 distinct CDR3 sequences, with around 64% occurring once and the leading ten covering roughly 7.9%. Extraction of RNA together with DNA used about 17-30 mg of unsorted bulk tissue. Those sampled were patients whose primary liver carcinoma was treated by surgical resection. Tumor samples uniformly had over 85% viable tumor cells. The junction had 7 bases not matched to a gene; V was cut back by 7 bases and J by 2 bases. Germline-derived CDR1 and CDR2 are SQVTM and ANQGSEA. There are 14 residues in the CDR3.

This receptor was obtained from an older woman with primary liver carcinoma and hepatitis B virus infection. Input material: liver tumor tissue from sampling region 3. Regarding subset: tumor region T3, left-lateral pole. This rearrangement joins TRBV29-1 to TRBJ2-1; 8 nucleotides match TRBD1. CDR3 coding DNA: TGCAGCGGGAGGACAGGGCGACCCTACAATGAGCAGTTCTTC. Amino acids: CSGRTGRPYNEQFF.